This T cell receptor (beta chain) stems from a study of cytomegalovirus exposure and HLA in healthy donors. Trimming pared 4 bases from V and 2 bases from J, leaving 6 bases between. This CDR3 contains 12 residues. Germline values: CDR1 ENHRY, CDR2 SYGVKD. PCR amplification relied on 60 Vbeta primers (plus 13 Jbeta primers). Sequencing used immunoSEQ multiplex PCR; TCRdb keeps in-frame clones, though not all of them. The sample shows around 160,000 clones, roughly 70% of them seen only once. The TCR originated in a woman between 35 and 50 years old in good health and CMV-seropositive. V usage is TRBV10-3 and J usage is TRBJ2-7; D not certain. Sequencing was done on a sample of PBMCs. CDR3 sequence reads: CAISGLTYEQYF. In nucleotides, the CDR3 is TGTGCCATCAGTGGACTTACCTACGAGCAGTACTTC.